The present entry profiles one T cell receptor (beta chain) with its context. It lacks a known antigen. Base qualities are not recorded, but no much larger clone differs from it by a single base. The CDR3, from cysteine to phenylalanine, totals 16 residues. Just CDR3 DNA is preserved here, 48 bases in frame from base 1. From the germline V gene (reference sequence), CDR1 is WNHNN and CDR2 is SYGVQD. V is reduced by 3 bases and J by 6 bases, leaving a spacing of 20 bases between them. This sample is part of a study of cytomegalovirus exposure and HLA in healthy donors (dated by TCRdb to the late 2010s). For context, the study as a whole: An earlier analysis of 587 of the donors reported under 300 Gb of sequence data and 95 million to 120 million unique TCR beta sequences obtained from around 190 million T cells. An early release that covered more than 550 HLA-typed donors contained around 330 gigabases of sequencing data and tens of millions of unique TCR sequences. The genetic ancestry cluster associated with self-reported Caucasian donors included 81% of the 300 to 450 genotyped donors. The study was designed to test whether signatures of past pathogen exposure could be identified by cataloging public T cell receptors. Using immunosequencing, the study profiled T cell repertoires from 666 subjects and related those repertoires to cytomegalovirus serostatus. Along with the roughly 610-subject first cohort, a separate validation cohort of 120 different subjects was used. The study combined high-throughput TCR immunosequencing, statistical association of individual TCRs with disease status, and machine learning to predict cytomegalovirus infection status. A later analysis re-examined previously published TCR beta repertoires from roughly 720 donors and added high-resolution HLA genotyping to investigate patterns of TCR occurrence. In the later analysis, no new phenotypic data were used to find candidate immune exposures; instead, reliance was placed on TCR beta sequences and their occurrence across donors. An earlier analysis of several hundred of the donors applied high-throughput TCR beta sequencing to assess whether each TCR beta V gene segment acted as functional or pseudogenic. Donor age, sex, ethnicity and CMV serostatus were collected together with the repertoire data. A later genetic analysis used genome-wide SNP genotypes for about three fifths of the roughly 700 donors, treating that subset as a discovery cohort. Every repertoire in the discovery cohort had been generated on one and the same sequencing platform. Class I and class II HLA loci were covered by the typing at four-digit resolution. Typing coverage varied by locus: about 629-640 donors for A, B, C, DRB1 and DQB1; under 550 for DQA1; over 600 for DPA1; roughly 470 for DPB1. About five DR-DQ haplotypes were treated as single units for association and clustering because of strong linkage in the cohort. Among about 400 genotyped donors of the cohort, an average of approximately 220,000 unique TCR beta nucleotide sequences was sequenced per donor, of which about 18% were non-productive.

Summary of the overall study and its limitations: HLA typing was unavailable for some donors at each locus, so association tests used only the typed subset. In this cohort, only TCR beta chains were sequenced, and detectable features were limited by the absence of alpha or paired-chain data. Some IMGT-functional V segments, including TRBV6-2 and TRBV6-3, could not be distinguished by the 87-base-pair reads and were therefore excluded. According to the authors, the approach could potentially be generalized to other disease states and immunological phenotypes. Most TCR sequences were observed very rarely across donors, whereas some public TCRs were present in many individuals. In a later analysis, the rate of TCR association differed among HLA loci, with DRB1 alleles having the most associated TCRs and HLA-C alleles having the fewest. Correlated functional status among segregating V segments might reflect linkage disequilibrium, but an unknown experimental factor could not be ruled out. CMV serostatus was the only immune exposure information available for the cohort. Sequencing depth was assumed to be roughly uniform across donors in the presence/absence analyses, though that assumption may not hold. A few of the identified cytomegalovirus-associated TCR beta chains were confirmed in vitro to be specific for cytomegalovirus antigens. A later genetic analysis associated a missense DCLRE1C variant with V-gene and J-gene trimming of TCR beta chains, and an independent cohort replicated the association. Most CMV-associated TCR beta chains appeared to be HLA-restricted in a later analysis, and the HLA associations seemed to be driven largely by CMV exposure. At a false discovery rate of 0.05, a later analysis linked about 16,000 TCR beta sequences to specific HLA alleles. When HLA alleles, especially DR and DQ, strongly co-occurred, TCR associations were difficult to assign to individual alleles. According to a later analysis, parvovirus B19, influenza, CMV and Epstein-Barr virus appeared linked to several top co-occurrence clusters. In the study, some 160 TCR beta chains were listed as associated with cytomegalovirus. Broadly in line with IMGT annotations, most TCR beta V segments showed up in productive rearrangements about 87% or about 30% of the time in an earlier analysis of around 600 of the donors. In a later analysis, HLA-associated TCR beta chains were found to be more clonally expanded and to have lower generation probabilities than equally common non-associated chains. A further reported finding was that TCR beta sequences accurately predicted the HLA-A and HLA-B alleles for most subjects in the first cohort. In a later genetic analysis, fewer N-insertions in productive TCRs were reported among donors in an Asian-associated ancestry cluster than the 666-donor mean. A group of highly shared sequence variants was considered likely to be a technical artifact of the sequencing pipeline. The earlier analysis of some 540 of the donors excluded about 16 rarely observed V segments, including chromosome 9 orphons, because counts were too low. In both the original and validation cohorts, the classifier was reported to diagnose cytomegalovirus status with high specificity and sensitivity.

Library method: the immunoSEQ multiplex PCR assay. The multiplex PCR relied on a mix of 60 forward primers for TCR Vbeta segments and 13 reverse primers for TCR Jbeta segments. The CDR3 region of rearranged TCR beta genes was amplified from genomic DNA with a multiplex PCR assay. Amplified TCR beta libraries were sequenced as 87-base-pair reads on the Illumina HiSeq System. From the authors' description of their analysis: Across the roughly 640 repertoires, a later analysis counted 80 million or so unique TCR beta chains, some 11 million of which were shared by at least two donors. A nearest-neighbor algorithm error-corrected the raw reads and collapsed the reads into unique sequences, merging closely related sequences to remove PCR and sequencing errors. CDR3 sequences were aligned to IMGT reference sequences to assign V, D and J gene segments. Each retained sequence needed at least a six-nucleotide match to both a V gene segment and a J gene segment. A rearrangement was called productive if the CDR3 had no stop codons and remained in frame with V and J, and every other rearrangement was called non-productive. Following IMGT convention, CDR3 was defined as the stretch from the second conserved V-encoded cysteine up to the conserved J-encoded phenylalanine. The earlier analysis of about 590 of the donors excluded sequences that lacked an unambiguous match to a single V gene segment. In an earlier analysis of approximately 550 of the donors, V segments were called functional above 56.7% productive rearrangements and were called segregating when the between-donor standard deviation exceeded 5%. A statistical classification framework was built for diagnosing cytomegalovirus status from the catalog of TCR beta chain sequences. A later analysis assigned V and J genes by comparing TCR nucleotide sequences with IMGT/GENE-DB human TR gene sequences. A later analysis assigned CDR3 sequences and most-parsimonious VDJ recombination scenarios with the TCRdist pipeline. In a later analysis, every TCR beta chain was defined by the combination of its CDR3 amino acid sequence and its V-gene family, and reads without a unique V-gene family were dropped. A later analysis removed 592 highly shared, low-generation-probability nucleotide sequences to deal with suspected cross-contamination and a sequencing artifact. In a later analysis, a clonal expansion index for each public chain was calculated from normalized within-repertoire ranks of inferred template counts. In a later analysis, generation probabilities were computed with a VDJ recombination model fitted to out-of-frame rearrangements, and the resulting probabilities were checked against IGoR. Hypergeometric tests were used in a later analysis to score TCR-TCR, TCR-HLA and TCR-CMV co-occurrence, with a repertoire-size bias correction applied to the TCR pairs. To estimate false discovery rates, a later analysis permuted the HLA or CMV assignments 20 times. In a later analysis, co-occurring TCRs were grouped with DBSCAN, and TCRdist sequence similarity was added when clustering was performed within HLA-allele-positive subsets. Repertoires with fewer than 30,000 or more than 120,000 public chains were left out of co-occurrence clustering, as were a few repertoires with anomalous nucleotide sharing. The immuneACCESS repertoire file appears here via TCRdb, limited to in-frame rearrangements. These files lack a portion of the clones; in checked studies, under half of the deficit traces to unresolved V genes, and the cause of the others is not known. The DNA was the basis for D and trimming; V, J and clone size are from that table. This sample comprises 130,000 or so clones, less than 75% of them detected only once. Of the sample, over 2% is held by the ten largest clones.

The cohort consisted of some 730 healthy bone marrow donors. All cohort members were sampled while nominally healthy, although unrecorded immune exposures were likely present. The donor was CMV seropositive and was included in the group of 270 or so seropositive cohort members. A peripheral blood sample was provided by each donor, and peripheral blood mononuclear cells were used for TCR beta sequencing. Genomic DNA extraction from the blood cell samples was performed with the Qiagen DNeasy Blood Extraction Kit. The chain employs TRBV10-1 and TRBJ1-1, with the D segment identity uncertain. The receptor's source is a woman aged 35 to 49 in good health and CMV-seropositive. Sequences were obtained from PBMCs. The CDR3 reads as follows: CASSDVRGPEAAEAFF. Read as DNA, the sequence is TGCGCCAGCAGTGACGTCCGAGGTCCTGAGGCCGCTGAAGCTTTCTTT.